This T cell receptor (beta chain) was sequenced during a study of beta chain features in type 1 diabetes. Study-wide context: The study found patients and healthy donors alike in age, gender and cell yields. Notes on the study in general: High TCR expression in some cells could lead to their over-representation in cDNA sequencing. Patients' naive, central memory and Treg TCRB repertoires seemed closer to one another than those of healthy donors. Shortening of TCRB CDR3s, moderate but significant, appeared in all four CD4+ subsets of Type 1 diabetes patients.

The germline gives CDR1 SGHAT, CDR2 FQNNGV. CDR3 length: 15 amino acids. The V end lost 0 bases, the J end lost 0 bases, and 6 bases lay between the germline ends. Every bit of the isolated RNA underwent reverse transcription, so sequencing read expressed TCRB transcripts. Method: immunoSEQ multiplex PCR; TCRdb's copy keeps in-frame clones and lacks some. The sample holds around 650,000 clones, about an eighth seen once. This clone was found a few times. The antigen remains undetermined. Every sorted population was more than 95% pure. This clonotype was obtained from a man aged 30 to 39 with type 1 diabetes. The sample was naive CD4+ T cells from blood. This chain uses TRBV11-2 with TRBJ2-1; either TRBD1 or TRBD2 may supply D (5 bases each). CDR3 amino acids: CASSLDGGSYNEQFF. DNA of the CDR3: TGTGCCAGCAGCTTAGATGGGGGCTCCTACAATGAGCAGTTCTTC.